Each of the 17 T cell receptor beta chains below was sequenced from the same sample in a study of CD8+ T cells in alopecia areata. Extraction of RNA preceded its reverse transcription into cDNA, which served as the sequencing template. Assay used: immunoSEQ multiplex PCR; TCRdb lists only in-frame clones, some missing. The sample yields fewer than 100,000 clones, about three quarters seen once. Treatment defined: oral pan-JAK inhibitor, 5-10 mg twice daily. The sample in question was CD8+ T cells sorted from blood, obtained between weeks 44 and 45, from a patient treated with tofacitinib. These receptors all stem from a human donor with alopecia areata.

The chain links TRBV4-3 to TRBJ2-1, with 10 positions matching TRBD1. CDR3 length: 15 residues. The germline V gene has CDR1 LGHNA and CDR2 YSLEER. J gave up 7 bases and V 1 base, and 4 bases lay outside the gene matches. The CDR3 bases are TGCGCCAGCAGCCAAGCCCGGACAGGGGGGAATGAGCAGTTCTTC. This encodes CASSQARTGGNEQFF.

The chain recombines TRBV7-2 with TRBJ2-1, with D perhaps TRBD1 (6 bases). The ends were cut back, 4 bases at V and 7 bases at J, with 8 bases in the middle. Germline CDR1 and CDR2: SGHTA and FQGNSA. The CDR3 loop spans 12 amino acids. In DNA, the CDR3 is TGTGCCAGCAGCTCGAGGGGGAATGAGCAGTTCTTC. Translating it yields CASSSRGNEQFF.

V usage is TRBV6-5 and J usage is TRBJ1-1, with no clear D. The germline gives CDR1 MNHEY, CDR2 SVGAGI. V dropped 5 bases and J dropped 1 base, with 8 bases sitting between them. This CDR3 has 13 amino acids. CDR3 nucleotide sequence: TGTGCCAGCAGTATCAACAAGAACACTGAAGCTTTCTTT. It codes for CASSINKNTEAFF.

V gene TRBV6-6 combines with J gene TRBJ1-5; D is perhaps TRBD1 (5 bases). V gave up 5 bases and J gave up 6 bases, with 14 bases separating them. Germline V gene sequence: CDR1 MNHNY, CDR2 SVGAGI (reference sequence). The CDR3 extends over 14 amino acids. CDR3 residues: CASSPQGRRQPQHF. In nucleotides, the CDR3 is TGTGCCAGCAGTCCCCAGGGAAGGCGTCAGCCCCAGCATTTT.

The rearrangement uses TRBV7-9 and TRBJ2-1; 16 bases are a match to TRBD2. With 5 bases clipped from V and 5 bases from J, the junction kept 3 bases outside the gene matches. Germline CDR1 and CDR2: SEHNR and FQNEAQ (reference sequence). The length of the CDR3 is 16 residues. The chain's CDR3 is CASSGTSGGEHNEQFF. For the CDR3, the DNA is TGTGCCAGCAGCGGGACTAGCGGGGGGGAACACAATGAGCAGTTCTTC.

The chain couples TRBV2 to TRBJ2-1; 7 bases match TRBD2. Per germline, CDR1 SNHLY and CDR2 FYNNEI. This CDR3 contains 13 residues. V shed 10 bases and J 8 bases; nucleotides not matched to a gene: 11. The chain's CDR3 is CATGLGAWDEQFF. The CDR3 DNA is TGTGCCACCGGACTAGGGGCATGGGATGAGCAGTTCTTC.

This chain links TRBV29-1 with TRBJ1-1; 7 bases line up with TRBD1. The CDR3 totals 11 residues. Germline trimming cut 5 bases from V and 8 bases from J; bases unmatched to any gene: 5. Germline lookup yields CDR1 SQVTM and CDR2 ANQGSEA. The CDR3 nucleotides read TGCAGCGTTTCAAACAGGGGAGAAGCTTTCTTT. The encoded protein is CSVSNRGEAFF.

The chain employs TRBV27 and TRBJ2-3; D tentatively fits TRBD1 or TRBD2 (6 bases each). Germline CDR1 and CDR2: MNHEY and SMNVEV (reference sequence). V was shortened by 6 bases and J by 2 bases, with 15 bases between the two germline ends. This CDR3 comprises 15 residues. CDR3: CASSVVGGITDTQYF. CDR3 nucleotides: TGTGCCAGCAGCGTCGTGGGGGGCATCACAGATACGCAGTATTTT.

The chain has TRBV28 and TRBJ2-3, with D maybe TRBD1 (6 bases). The CDR3 totals 16 residues. Germline values: CDR1 MDHEN, CDR2 SYDVKM. The V gene lost 1 base and the J gene lost 0 bases, with 11 bases spanning the gap. CDR3 residues: CASSLYRVSSTDTQYF. The CDR3 bases are TGTGCCAGCAGTTTATACAGGGTATCTAGCACAGATACGCAGTATTTT.

This chain connects TRBV29-1 to TRBJ2-1, with D possibly being TRBD1 or TRBD2 (5 bases each). V lost 7 bases to trimming and J lost 4 bases, with 11 bases between them. The CDR3 totals 12 residues. Per germline, CDR1 SQVTM and CDR2 ANQGSEA. The CDR3 nucleotides read TGCAGCGGCCGGGGCCGATACAATGAGCAGTTCTTC. It yields the protein CSGRGRYNEQFF.

V gene TRBV29-1 combines with J gene TRBJ1-1, with a possible D match to TRBD1 (6 bases). Looked up from germline, CDR1 is SQVTM and CDR2 is ANQGSEA. This CDR3 is built from 15 residues. The V end lost 0 bases, the J end lost 5 bases, and 16 bases lay between the germline ends. CDR3 DNA: TGCAGCGTTGAAGAGGTTGGCACAGGGTATACTGAAGCTTTCTTT. This translates into CSVEEVGTGYTEAFF.

The rearrangement joins TRBV7-9 to TRBJ1-4, with unresolved D. Germline V gene data show CDR1 as SEHNR and CDR2 as FQNEAQ (reference sequence). The CDR3 spans 14 residues. V shed 5 bases and J shed 6 bases, with 13 bases lying between them. The CDR3, as DNA: TGTGCCAGCAGCCCTCGAGACGTCGATGAAAAACTGTTTTTT. This gives the protein CASSPRDVDEKLFF.

The chain employs TRBV27 and TRBJ1-1; 8 positions match TRBD1. V lost 5 bases, J lost 2 bases, and 16 bases stayed unmatched. Germline CDR1 and CDR2: MNHEY and SMNVEV (reference sequence). The CDR3 totals 18 residues. DNA for the CDR3: TGTGCCAGCAGTCCATTCTACCCCCGGACAGGGCCAAACACTGAAGCTTTCTTT. Its protein product is CASSPFYPRTGPNTEAFF.

This chain uses TRBV18 with TRBJ2-5; the D is unclear. The ends were cut back, 0 bases at V and 5 bases at J, with 4 bases in the middle. The CDR3 consists of 12 residues. Germline loops: CDR1 KGHSH, CDR2 LQKENI. The CDR3 nucleotides are TGTGCCAGCTCACCACCATCGGAGACCCAGTACTTC. This codes for CASSPPSETQYF.

This clone was detected only a few times. CDR3 coding DNA: TGTGCCAGCTCACCGCCCGACGGGGAAGGAGAAAAACTGTTTTTT. This translates into CASSPPDGEGEKLFF. This chain links TRBV18 with TRBJ1-4; no reliable D call. In germline, CDR1 is KGHSH, CDR2 LQKENI. The CDR3 spans 15 residues. Trimming left V 3 bases short and J 8 bases short, with 16 bases between. The variable domain in full, completed from reference TRBV18 and TRBJ1-4, reads NAGVMQNPRHLVRRRGQEARLRCSPMKGHSHVYWYRQLPEEGLKFMVYLQKENIIDESGMPKERFSAEFPKEGPSILRIQQVVRGDSAAYFCASSPPDGEGEKLFFGSGTQLSVL.

This clone was counted only a few times. This sequence joins TRBV29-1 and TRBJ1-2; TRBD1 is a possible D gene (6 bases). Per germline, CDR1 SQVTM and CDR2 ANQGSEA. This CDR3 has 12 residues. Trimming cost V 6 bases and J 4 bases, with 12 bases left between them. The chain's CDR3 is CSVPRGGYGYTF. CDR3 in DNA: TGCAGCGTCCCTCGAGGGGGCTATGGCTACACCTTC. Drawing the rest from reference TRBV29-1 and TRBJ1-2, the complete variable domain is SAVISQKPSRDICQRGTSLTIQCQVDSQVTMMFWYRQQPGQSLTLIATANQGSEATYESGFVIDKFPISRPNLTFSTLTVSNMSPEDSSIYLCSVPRGGYGYTFGSGTRLTVV.

The chain carries TRBV11-2 and TRBJ2-7; the D call may be TRBD1 or TRBD2 (6 bases each). Germline CDR1 and CDR2: SGHAT and FQNNGV. V was clipped by 5 bases and J by 4 bases, with 18 bases between them. This CDR3 has 15 residues. CDR3 in DNA: TGTGCCAGCAGCCTTGGGCACGGGGGCTTTTACGAGCAGTACTTC. Its translation: CASSLGHGGFYEQYF. The entire variable domain, with the rest obtained from reference TRBV11-2 and TRBJ2-7, is as follows: EAGVAQSPRYKIIEKRQSVAFWCNPISGHATLYWYQQILGQGPKLLIQFQNNGVVDDSQLPKDRFSAERLKGVDSTLKIQPAKLEDSAVYLCASSLGHGGFYEQYFGPGTRLTVT.